The rows below give T cell receptor beta chains drawn from one sample of a study of Tregs in tolerant kidney transplant recipients. The assay was immunoSEQ multiplex PCR, and TCRdb's table has in-frame clones only and misses some. Of 90,000 to 150,000 clones in the sample, around 94% were seen once. Sequences were obtained from CD4+ T cells from blood. Receptors were obtained from a human donor in good health. The CDR3 runs from the conserved cysteine through the conserved F or W. The D gene is left open where the match is weak. Clone size is given for some rows only: seen once, a few or many times, or a class if the clone is expanded.

abundance	d_gene	v_gene	j_gene	CDR3aa	CDR3nt
once	TRBD1	TRBV6-1	TRBJ2-7	CASSPRDRAYYEQYF	TGTGCCAGCAGCCCACGGGACAGAGCTTACTACGAGCAGTACTTC
-	TRBD1	TRBV27	TRBJ2-5	CASSFYRGETQYF	TGTGCCAGCAGTTTTTACAGGGGTGAGACCCAGTACTTC
-	TRBD1	TRBV29-1	TRBJ2-7	CSVGTGTPQPPPFYEQYF	TGCAGCGTTGGGACAGGGACCCCCCAACCCCCCCCTTTTTACGAGCAGTACTTC
-	-	TRBV27	TRBJ1-1	CASSPRGRRTEAFF	TGTGCCAGCAGTCCCAGGGGTAGGAGGACTGAAGCTTTCTTT
-	-	TRBV20-1	TRBJ2-7	CSATLSYEQYF	TGCAGTGCCACCCTTTCCTACGAGCAGTACTTC
-	TRBD2	TRBV9	TRBJ2-7	CASSARGSPRGGNPYEQYF	TGTGCCAGCAGCGCCCGGGGGTCCCCCCGCGGGGGTAATCCCTACGAGCAGTACTTC
-	-	TRBV7-2	TRBJ2-1	CASSLAGGAGEQFF	TGTGCCAGCAGCTTAGCGGGAGGTGCGGGAGAGCAGTTCTTC
-	-	TRBV7-9	TRBJ1-3	CASSFGNGNTIYF	TGTGCCAGCAGCTTCGGTAACGGAAACACCATATATTTT
-	-	TRBV19	TRBJ2-5	CASSDPRGTQETQYF	TGTGCCAGTAGCGACCCGAGGGGGACGCAAGAGACCCAGTACTTC
-	-	TRBV4-1	TRBJ1-2	CASSQPLQGVYGYTF	TGCGCCAGCAGCCAACCCCTACAGGGTGTCTATGGCTACACCTTC
-	TRBD2	TRBV10-3	TRBJ2-5	CAIRASGGPGETQYF	TGTGCCATCAGGGCTAGCGGGGGGCCCGGCGAAACCCAGTACTTC
-	TRBD1	TRBV6-6	TRBJ1-5	CASSDRGPNQPQHF	TGTGCCAGCAGTGACAGGGGCCCCAATCAGCCCCAGCATTTT
-	-	TRBV21-1	TRBJ2-5	CASSTGRGTQYF	TGTGCCAGCAGCACCGGGAGGGGCACCCAGTACTTC
-	TRBD1	TRBV5-1	TRBJ1-1	CASSGSTGGTEAFF	TGCGCCAGCAGCGGTAGCACAGGGGGCACTGAAGCTTTCTTT
-	-	TRBV4-1	TRBJ1-3	CASSLRDRSSGNTIYF	TGCGCCAGCAGCCTTCGGGACCGAAGCTCTGGAAACACCATATATTTT
-	TRBD2	TRBV2	TRBJ2-3	CASSSGLAGGTDTQYF	TGTGCCAGCAGTTCGGGACTAGCGGGGGGGACAGATACGCAGTATTTT
-	-	TRBV15	TRBJ2-6	CATSRAGTRTGANVLTF	TGTGCCACCAGCAGAGCTGGTACAAGGACTGGGGCCAACGTCCTGACTTTC
-	TRBD1	TRBV19	TRBJ2-2	CASSRDREFTGELFF	TGTGCCAGTAGTAGAGACAGGGAATTCACCGGGGAGCTGTTTTTT
once	-	TRBV6-4	TRBJ1-1	CASSDESGHEAFF	TGTGCCAGCAGTGACGAGTCAGGCCATGAAGCTTTCTTT
-	-	TRBV21-1	TRBJ1-1	CASATVWAAFF	TGTGCCAGCGCCACCGTCTGGGCTGCTTTCTTT
-	-	TRBV5-8	TRBJ1-6	CASSGTKTYNSPLHF	TGTGCCAGCAGCGGGACAAAGACCTATAATTCACCCCTCCACTTT
-	TRBD2	TRBV10-2	TRBJ2-7	CASSESGLADF	TGCGCCAGCAGTGAGTCTGGACTAGCGGACTTC
-	TRBD1	TRBV27	TRBJ1-5	CASSRDRSNQPQHF	TGTGCCAGCAGTAGGGACAGAAGCAATCAGCCCCAGCATTTT
-	TRBD2	TRBV2	TRBJ2-6	CARDSCPSGW	TGTGCCAGAGATTCCTGCCCTAGCGGCTGG
-	TRBD2	TRBV4-2	TRBJ2-2	CASSSPGLNTGELFF	TGTGCCAGCAGCTCTCCGGGACTAAACACCGGGGAGCTGTTTTTT
-	TRBD2	TRBV19	TRBJ2-1	CASSWTSDEQFF	TGTGCCAGTAGTTGGACTAGCGATGAGCAGTTCTTC
-	TRBD1	TRBV19	TRBJ2-2	CASSRDRLLRLFF	TGTGCCAGTAGCCGGGACAGACTCTTGAGGTTGTTTTTT
-	-	TRBV18	TRBJ1-1	CASSPAGMNTEAFF	TGTGCCAGCTCACCTGCGGGGATGAACACTGAAGCTTTCTTT
-	TRBD1	TRBV5-6	TRBJ1-4	CASSKDRVNEKLFF	TGTGCCAGCAGCAAGGACAGGGTTAATGAAAAACTGTTTTTT
-	-	TRBV19	TRBJ2-7	CASSITRTASYEQYF	TGTGCCAGTAGTATAACCCGGACGGCCTCCTACGAGCAGTACTTC
-	TRBD1	TRBV19	TRBJ1-1	CATLDRGRGNTEAFF	TGTGCCACTCTGGACAGGGGGCGTGGGAACACTGAAGCTTTCTTT
-	TRBD2	TRBV7-8	TRBJ2-1	CASSSGLAHNEQFF	TGTGCCAGCAGCTCGGGACTAGCTCATAATGAGCAGTTCTTC
-	-	TRBV19	TRBJ1-1	CASRTPPGGSEAFF	TGTGCCAGTAGAACCCCTCCAGGCGGCTCTGAAGCTTTCTTT
-	-	TRBV27	TRBJ1-4	CASGGGGRNEKLFF	TGTGCCAGCGGGGGTGGGGGACGAAATGAAAAACTGTTTTTT
-	TRBD1	TRBV6-5	TRBJ1-1	CASSYDRGRNTEAFF	TGTGCCAGCAGTTACGACAGGGGGCGGAACACTGAAGCTTTCTTT
-	-	TRBV6-5	TRBJ1-4	CASSGGATNEKLFF	TGTGCCAGCAGCGGGGGGGCAACTAATGAAAAACTGTTTTTT
-	-	TRBV6-1	TRBJ1-4	CASSESPAGYNPTNEKLFF	TGTGCCAGCAGTGAATCCCCCGCTGGGTACAACCCAACTAATGAAAAACTGTTTTTT
-	-	TRBV6-1	TRBJ2-1	CASTFTGGVYNEQFF	TGTGCCAGCACCTTTACAGGGGGGGTCTACAATGAGCAGTTCTTC
-	-	TRBV5-4	TRBJ2-7	CASSLEQENYEQYF	TGTGCCAGCAGCTTGGAACAAGAAAACTACGAGCAGTACTTC
-	-	TRBV27	TRBJ2-2	CASSLWGSGELFF	TGTGCCAGCAGTTTATGGGGGTCCGGGGAGCTGTTTTTT
-	-	TRBV9	TRBJ1-1	CASSGQANTEAFF	TGTGCCAGCAGCGGACAGGCGAACACTGAAGCTTTCTTT
-	-	TRBV30	TRBJ1-5	CAWSVQGQPQHF	TGTGCCTGGAGTGTACAAGGTCAGCCCCAGCATTTT
-	-	TRBV29-1	TRBJ2-6	CSTSSGANVLTF	TGCAGCACAAGCTCTGGGGCCAACGTCCTGACTTTC